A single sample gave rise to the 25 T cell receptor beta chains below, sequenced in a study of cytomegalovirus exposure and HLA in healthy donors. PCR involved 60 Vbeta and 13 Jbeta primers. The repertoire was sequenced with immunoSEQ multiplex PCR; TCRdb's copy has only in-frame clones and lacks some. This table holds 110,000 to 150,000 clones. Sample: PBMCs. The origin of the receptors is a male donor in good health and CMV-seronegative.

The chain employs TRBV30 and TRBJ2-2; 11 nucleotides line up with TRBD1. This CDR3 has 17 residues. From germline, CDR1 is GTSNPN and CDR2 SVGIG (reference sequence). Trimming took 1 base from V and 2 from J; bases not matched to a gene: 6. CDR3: CAWSALDRGHNTGELFF. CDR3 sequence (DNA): TGTGCCTGGAGTGCCTTGGACAGGGGGCACAACACCGGGGAGCTGTTTTTT.

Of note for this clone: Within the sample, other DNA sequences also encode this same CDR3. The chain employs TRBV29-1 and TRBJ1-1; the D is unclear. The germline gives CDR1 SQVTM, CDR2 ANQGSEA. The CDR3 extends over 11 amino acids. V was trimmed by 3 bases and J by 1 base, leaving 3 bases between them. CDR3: CSVDRNTEAFF. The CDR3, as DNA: TGCAGCGTTGACCGGAACACTGAAGCTTTCTTT.

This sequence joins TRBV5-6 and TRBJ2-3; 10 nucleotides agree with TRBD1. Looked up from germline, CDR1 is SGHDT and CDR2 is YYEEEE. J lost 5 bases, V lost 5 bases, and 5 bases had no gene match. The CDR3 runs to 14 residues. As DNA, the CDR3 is TGTGCCAGCAGTGGACAGGGGGTGTTAGATACGCAGTATTTT. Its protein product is CASSGQGVLDTQYF.

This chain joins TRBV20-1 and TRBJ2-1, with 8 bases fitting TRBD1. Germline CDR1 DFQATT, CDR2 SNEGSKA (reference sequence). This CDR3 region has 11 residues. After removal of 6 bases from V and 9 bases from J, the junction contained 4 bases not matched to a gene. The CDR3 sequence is CSAPTGGEQFF. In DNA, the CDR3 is TGCAGTGCGCCCACAGGGGGTGAGCAGTTCTTC.

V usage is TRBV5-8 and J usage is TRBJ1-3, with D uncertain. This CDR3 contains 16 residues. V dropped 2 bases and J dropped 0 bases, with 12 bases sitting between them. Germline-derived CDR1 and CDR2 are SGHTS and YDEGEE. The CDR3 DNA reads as TGTGCCAGCAGCTTATCATCACCGAGCTCTGGAAACACCATATATTTT. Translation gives CASSLSSPSSGNTIYF. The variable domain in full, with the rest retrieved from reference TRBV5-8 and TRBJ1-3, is EAGVTQSPTHLIKTRGQQATLRCSPISGHTSVYWYQQALGLGLQFLLWYDEGEERNRGNFPPRFSGRQFPNYSSELNVNALELEDSALYLCASSLSSPSSGNTIYFGEGSWLTVV.

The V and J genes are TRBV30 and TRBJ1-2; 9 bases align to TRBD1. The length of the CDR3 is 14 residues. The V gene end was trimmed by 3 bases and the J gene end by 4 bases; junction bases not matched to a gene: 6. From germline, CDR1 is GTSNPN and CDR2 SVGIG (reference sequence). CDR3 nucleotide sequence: TGTGCCTGGAGCGAAGACAGGGGGAGCTATGGCTACACCTTC. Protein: CAWSEDRGSYGYTF.

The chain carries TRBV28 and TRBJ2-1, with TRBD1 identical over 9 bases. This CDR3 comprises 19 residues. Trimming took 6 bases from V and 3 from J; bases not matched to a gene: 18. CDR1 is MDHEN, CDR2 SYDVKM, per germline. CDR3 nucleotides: TGTGCCAGCAGAGCCTCCCCGGACAGGGGAAGCTCTAACTACAATGAGCAGTTCTTC. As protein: CASRASPDRGSSNYNEQFF. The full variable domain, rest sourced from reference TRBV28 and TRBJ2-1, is DVKVTQSSRYLVKRTGEKVFLECVQDMDHENMFWYRQDPGLGLRLIYFSYDVKMKEKGDIPEGYSVSREKKERFSLILESASTNQTSMYLCASRASPDRGSSNYNEQFFGPGTRLTVL.

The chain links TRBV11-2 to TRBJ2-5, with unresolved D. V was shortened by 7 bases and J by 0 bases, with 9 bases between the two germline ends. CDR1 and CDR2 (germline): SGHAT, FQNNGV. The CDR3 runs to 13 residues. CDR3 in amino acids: CASTQPYQETQYF. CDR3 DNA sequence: TGTGCCAGCACACAGCCGTACCAAGAGACCCAGTACTTC.

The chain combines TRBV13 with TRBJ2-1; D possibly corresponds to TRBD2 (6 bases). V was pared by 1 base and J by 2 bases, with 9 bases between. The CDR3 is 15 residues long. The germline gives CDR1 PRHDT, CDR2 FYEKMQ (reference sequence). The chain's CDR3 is CASSLAGVPYNEQFF. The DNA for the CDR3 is TGTGCCAGCAGCTTAGCGGGAGTACCCTACAATGAGCAGTTCTTC.

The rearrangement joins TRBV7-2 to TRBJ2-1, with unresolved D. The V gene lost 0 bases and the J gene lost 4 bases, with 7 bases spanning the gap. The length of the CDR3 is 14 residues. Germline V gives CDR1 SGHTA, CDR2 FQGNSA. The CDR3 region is CASSLASEYNEQFF. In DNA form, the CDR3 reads TGTGCCAGCAGCTTAGCATCGGAGTACAATGAGCAGTTCTTC. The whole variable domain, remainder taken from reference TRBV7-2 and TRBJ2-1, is GAGVSQSPSNKVTEKGKDVELRCDPISGHTALYWYRQSLGQGLEFLIYFQGNSAPDKSGLPSDRFSAERTGGSVSTLTIQRTQQEDSAVYLCASSLASEYNEQFFGPGTRLTVL.

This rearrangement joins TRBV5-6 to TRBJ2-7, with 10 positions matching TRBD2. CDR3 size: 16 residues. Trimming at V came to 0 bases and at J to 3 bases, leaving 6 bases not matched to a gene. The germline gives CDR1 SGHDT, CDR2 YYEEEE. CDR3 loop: CASSLVASGRYYEQYF. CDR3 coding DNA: TGTGCCAGCAGCTTGGTGGCTAGCGGGAGATACTACGAGCAGTACTTC.

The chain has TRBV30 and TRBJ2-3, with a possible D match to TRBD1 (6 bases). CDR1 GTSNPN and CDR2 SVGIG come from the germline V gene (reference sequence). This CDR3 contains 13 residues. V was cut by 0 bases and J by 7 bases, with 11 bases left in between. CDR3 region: CAWSVLGGNTQYF. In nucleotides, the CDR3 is TGTGCCTGGAGTGTACTAGGGGGAAATACGCAGTATTTT.

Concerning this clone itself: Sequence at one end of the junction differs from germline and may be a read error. CDR3 sequence: CASSFDYSRESQYF. The CDR3 DNA reads TGTGCCAGCAGCTTCGACTACTCAAGAGAGTCCCAGTACTTC. The chain recombines TRBV7-8 with TRBJ2-5; tentatively, D is TRBD2 (5 bases). This CDR3 has 14 residues. Germline V gene data show CDR1 as SGHVS and CDR2 as FQNEAQ.

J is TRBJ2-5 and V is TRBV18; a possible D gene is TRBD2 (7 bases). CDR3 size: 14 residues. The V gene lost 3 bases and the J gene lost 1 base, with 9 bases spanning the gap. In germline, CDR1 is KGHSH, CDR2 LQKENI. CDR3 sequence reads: CASSPGGAQETQYF. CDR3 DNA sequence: TGTGCCAGCTCACCGGGGGGGGCCCAAGAGACCCAGTACTTC.

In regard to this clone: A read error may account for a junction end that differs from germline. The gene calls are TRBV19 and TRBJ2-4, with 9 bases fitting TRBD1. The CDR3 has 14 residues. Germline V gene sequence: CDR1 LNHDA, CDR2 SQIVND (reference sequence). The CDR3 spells CASSIDGGQGDLLF. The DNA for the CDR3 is TGTGCCAGTAGTATAGATGGGGGACAGGGAGATCTATTGTTC.

This CDR3 reads CASSRTGGNNSPLHF. The CDR3 bases are TGTGCCAGTAGTCGGACAGGGGGCAATAATTCACCCCTCCACTTT. The genes are TRBV19 and TRBJ1-6; 11 nucleotides match TRBD1. There are 15 residues in the CDR3. CDR1 is LNHDA, CDR2 SQIVND, per germline (reference sequence). The V segment lost 5 bases and the J segment 5 bases; nucleotides outside the gene matches: 2.

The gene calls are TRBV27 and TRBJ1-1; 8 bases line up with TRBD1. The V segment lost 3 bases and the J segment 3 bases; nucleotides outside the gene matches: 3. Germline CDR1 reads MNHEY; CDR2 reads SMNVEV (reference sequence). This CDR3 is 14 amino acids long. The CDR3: CASSFKTGDTEAFF. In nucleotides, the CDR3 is TGTGCCAGCAGTTTTAAGACAGGGGACACTGAAGCTTTCTTT.

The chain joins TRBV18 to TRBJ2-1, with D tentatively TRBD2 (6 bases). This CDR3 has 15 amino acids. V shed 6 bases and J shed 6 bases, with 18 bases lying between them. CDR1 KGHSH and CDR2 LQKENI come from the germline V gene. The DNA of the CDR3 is TGTGCCAGCTCGTCCTTAAATAGCGGCGGCAATGAGCAGTTCTTC. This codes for CASSSLNSGGNEQFF.

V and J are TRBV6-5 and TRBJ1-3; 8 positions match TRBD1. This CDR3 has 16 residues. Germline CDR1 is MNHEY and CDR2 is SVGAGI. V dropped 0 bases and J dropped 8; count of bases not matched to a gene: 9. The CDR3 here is CASSYSTGGNLDTIYF. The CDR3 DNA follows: TGTGCCAGCAGTTACTCCACAGGGGGTAATTTGGACACCATATATTTT.

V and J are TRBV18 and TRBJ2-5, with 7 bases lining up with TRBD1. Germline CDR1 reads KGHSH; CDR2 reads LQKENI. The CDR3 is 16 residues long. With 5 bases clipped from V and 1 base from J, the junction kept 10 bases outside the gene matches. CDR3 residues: CASSWSIGQAQETQYF. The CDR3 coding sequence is TGTGCCAGCTCATGGAGCATAGGACAGGCCCAAGAGACCCAGTACTTC.

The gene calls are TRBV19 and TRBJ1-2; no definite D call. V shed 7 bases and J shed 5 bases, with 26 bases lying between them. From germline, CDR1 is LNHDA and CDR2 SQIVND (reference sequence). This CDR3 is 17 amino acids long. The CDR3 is CASTNPSLSGRIYGYTF. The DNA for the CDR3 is TGTGCCAGTACCAACCCCTCCCTGAGCGGACGGATTTATGGCTACACCTTC.

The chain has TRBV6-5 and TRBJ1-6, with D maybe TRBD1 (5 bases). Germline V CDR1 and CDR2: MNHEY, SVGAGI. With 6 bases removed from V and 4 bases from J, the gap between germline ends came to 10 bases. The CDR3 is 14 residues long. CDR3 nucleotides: TGTGCCAGCAGAGCGACAGATTATAATTCACCCCTCCACTTT. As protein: CASRATDYNSPLHF.

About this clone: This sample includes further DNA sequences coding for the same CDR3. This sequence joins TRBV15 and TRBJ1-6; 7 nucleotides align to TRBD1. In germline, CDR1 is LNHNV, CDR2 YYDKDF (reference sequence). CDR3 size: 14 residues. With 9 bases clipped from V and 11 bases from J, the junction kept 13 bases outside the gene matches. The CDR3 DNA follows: TGTGCCACGAACAGGGGCCCCTCTCAGCCACCCCTCCACTTT. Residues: CATNRGPSQPPLHF.

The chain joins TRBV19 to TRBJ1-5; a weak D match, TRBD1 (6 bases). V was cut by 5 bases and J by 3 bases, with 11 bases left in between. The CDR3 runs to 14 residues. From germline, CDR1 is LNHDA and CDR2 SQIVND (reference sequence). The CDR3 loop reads CASSQQGPNQPQHF. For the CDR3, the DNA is TGTGCCAGTAGTCAACAGGGCCCCAATCAGCCCCAGCATTTT.

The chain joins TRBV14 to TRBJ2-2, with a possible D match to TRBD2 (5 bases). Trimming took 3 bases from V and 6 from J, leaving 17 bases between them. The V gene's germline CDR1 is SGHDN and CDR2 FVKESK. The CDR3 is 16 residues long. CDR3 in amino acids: CASSQSLANHPGELFF. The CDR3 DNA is TGTGCCAGCAGCCAGAGTCTAGCAAACCACCCCGGGGAGCTGTTTTTT.